The 8 T cell receptor beta chains presented below share a single source sample, sequenced in a study of blood T cells in healthy people across ages. PCR was performed a second time for about 7 to 12 cycles using a sample-barcoded 5' primer and a J-beta primer mix. Using its own MiXCR run on the 5' RACE reads, TCRdb lists one record per CDR3 protein. The sample shows over 1,500,000 distinct CDR3 sequences, less than 50% of them seen only once. Material: blood. Every receptor here comes from a woman aged 40 to 50 in good health.

The chain uses TRBV12-3 or TRBV12-4 and TRBJ2-1, with D uncertain. The better agreement between TRBJ2-7 and the DNA end casts doubt on the J call. This CDR3 is 12 amino acids long. The CDR3 DNA reads TGTGCCAGCAATCCCCAGAACAATGAGCAGTACTTC. It encodes CASNPQNNEQYF.

The V call is TRBV6-2 or TRBV6-3, the J call TRBJ2-3; D gene ambiguous. V lost 2 bases and J 3 bases, leaving 9 bases between the germline ends. This CDR3 spans 14 amino acids. Germline CDR1 reads MNHEY; CDR2 reads SVGEGT. CDR3 amino acids: CASSYPQSTDTQYF. The CDR3 DNA sequence: TGTGCCAGCAGTTACCCCCAAAGTACAGATACGCAGTATTTT.

The chain uses TRBV9 and TRBJ2-1; 8 nucleotides match TRBD2. The CDR3 covers 14 residues. V shed 3 bases, J shed 9 bases, and the junction held 8 bases outside the gene matches. Germline V lookup: CDR1 SGDLS, CDR2 YYNGEE. The CDR3, as DNA: TGTGCCAGCAGCGGTACCGGGGGGGAAGTTGAGCAGTTCTTC. It specifies CASSGTGGEVEQFF.

This clonotype turned up a few times. The rearrangement joins TRBV6-2 or TRBV6-3 to TRBJ2-1; D possibly corresponds to TRBD2 (5 bases). The CDR3 runs 14 residues. Per the germline V gene, CDR1 is MNHEY and CDR2 is SVGEGT. The germline V and J ends were trimmed by 8 bases and 11 bases, with 22 bases remaining between them. CDR3 amino acids: CASATHGSEIQQFF. The CDR3 nucleotides read TGTGCCAGCGCAACCCATGGTAGCGAGATCCAGCAGTTCTTC.

This chain connects TRBV19 to TRBJ2-1; D perhaps matches TRBD1 (6 bases). The CDR3 sequence is 16 residues long. Germline CDR1 reads LNHDA; CDR2 reads SQIVND (reference sequence). V lost 5 bases and J 3 bases, leaving 17 bases between the germline ends. The DNA for the CDR3 is TGTGCCAGTAGTGGGTTAGGGGACATAATCTACAATGAGCAGTTCTTC. This sequence encodes CASSGLGDIIYNEQFF. Supplemented by reference TRBV19 and TRBJ2-1, the full variable domain reads DGGITQSPKYLFRKEGQNVTLSCEQNLNHDAMYWYRQDPGQGLRLIYYSQIVNDFQKGDIAEGYSVSREKKESFPLTVTSAQKNPTAFYLCASSGLGDIIYNEQFFGPGTRLTVL.

CDR3 nucleotides: TGTGCCAGCAGTCCCCCCGGCAGGGGCCACGAGCAGTACTTC. This sequence encodes CASSPPGRGHEQYF. J is TRBJ2-7 and V is TRBV25-1; D may be TRBD1 (6 bases). This CDR3 is 14 amino acids long. V was pared by 5 bases and J by 5 bases, with 16 bases between. Looked up from germline, CDR1 is MGHDK and CDR2 is SYGVNS.

The rearrangement uses TRBV7-9 and TRBJ2-5; 7 bases fit TRBD1. The J call may be wrong; the DNA end is better matched by TRBJ2-7. CDR1 is SEHNR, CDR2 FQNEAQ, per germline (reference sequence). This CDR3 is built from 14 residues. The CDR3 spells CASSWTGEGHEQYF. Here the CDR3 DNA reads TGTGCCAGCAGCTGGACAGGCGAGGGTCACGAGCAGTACTTC.

The chain uses TRBV5-1 and TRBJ1-1, with TRBD1 matching 11 bases. Germline V gene sequence: CDR1 SGHRS, CDR2 YFSETQ. This CDR3 is 13 amino acids long. V was clipped by 7 bases and J by 1 base; unmatched bases: 0. CDR3 amino acids: CASGTGGNTEAFF. In nucleotides, the CDR3 is TGCGCCAGCGGGACAGGGGGGAACACTGAAGCTTTCTTT.